The next 3 T cell receptor beta chains were all read from a single sample in a study of T cell changes during pregnancy in multiple sclerosis. Only in-frame clones appear in the TCRdb table, and some are missing; sequencing was by immunoSEQ multiplex PCR. The profile shows 80,000 to 95,000 clones, around 95% of them singletons. Sequencing used peripheral blood, obtained in the third trimester of pregnancy. The receptors stem from a female donor in good health, enrolled as a control in a pregnancy study.

The V gene is TRBV29-1, the J gene TRBJ2-3; 8 nucleotides line up with TRBD2. The CDR3 totals 14 residues. The germline gives CDR1 SQVTM, CDR2 ANQGSEA. V lost 6 bases to trimming and J lost 2 bases; unmatched junction nucleotides: 7. This CDR3 reads CSVVASGLTDTQYF. CDR3 bases: TGCAGCGTCGTAGCTAGCGGGCTCACAGATACGCAGTATTTT.

The chain has TRBV7-8 and TRBJ2-7, with TRBD2 identical over 16 bases. V trimming: 1 base; J trimming: 5 bases; junction bases outside the gene matches: 8. The CDR3 length is 18 residues. Germline CDR1 is SGHVS and CDR2 is FQNEAQ. The CDR3, as DNA: TGTGCCAGCAGCTTAGAGGGACTAGCGGGAGGGCCGGTCCACGAGCAGTACTTC. Its translation: CASSLEGLAGGPVHEQYF.

This rearrangement joins TRBV5-5 to TRBJ1-2, with a weak D call TRBD1 (5 bases). Germline values: CDR1 SGHKS, CDR2 YYEKEE (reference sequence). The CDR3 has 12 residues. V was trimmed by 3 bases and J by 6 bases, leaving 9 bases between them. This CDR3 is CASSYTGDGYTF. As DNA, the CDR3 is TGTGCCAGCAGCTACACAGGTGATGGCTACACCTTC. Filled out from reference TRBV5-5 and TRBJ1-2, the complete variable domain reads DAGVTQSPTHLIKTRGQQVTLRCSPISGHKSVSWYQQVLGQGPQFIFQYYEKEERGRGNFPDRFSARQFPNYSSELNVNALLLGDSALYLCASSYTGDGYTFGSGTRLTVV.